This T cell receptor beta chain appears in the sequencing data of a study of vaccination and CD4 T cells after COVID-19. Treatment noted: approximately nine-day PBMC culture with coronavirus spike peptide pools or control peptides (ViraFEST assay). V was cut by 0 bases and J by 8 bases, with 18 bases left in between. The CDR3 contains 15 residues. Germline CDR1 DFQATT, CDR2 SNEGSKA (reference sequence). Sequencing of DNA taken from cultured CD4+ T cells relied on the Oncomine TCR Beta short-read assay. TCRdb reanalysed the PCR reads using MiXCR and keeps one entry per CDR3 protein. The sample has approximately 14,000 distinct CDR3 sequences, around a fifth seen once. This clonotype occurred a few times. Its antigen is currently unknown.

This specimen was CD4+ T cells from blood, cultured in vitro, taken before SARS-CoV-2 vaccination. The rearrangement links TRBV20-1 to TRBJ2-3; either TRBD1 or TRBD2 may supply D (6 bases each). The source is a human donor who received a COVID-19 vaccine. CDR3 sequence reads: CSARDLTGAAGTQYF. DNA for the CDR3: TGCAGTGCTAGAGATCTTACGGGGGCCGCGGGTACGCAGTATTTT.